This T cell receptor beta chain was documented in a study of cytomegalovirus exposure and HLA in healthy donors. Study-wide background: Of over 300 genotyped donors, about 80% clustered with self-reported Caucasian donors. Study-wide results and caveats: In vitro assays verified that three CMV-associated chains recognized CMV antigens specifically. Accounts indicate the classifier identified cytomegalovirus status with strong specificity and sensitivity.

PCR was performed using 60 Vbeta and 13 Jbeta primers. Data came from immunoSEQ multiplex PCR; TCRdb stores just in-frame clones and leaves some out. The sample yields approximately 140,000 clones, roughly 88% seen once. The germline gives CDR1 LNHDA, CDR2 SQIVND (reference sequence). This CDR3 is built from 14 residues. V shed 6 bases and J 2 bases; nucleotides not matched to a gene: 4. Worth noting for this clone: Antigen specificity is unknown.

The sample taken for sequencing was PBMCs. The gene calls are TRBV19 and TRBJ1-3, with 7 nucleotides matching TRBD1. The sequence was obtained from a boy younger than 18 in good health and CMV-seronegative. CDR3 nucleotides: TGTGCCAGTAGGATCAGGGGGACTGGAAACACCATATATTTT. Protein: CASRIRGTGNTIYF.